These 29 T cell receptor beta chains were all obtained from the same sample, sequenced in a study of CD8+ T cells in alopecia areata. Extracted RNA was reverse transcribed into cDNA, the sequencing template. Data came from immunoSEQ multiplex PCR; TCRdb stores just in-frame clones and leaves some out. The table lists some 220,000 clones, approximately 57% of them singletons. Regarding treatment: oral pan-JAK inhibitor, 5-10 mg twice daily. The source was CD4+ T cells sorted from blood, collected at week 4, from a patient treated with tofacitinib. The receptors stem from a human donor with alopecia areata.

This clone was counted between two and nine times. The chain links TRBV30 to TRBJ1-3; D not certain. Trimming left V 0 bases short and J 0 bases short, with 9 bases between. Germline CDR1 is GTSNPN and CDR2 is SVGIG (reference sequence). The CDR3 has 15 residues. The CDR3 coding sequence is TGTGCCTGGAGTGTTTTGAGCCGCTCTGGAAACACCATATATTTT. Amino acids: CAWSVLSRSGNTIYF.

This clone showed up just a few times. This sequence joins TRBV7-2 and TRBJ2-6, with no clear D. V gave up 0 bases and J gave up 2 bases, with 5 bases separating them. CDR1 SGHTA and CDR2 FQGNSA come from the germline V gene. The CDR3 runs to 15 residues. The CDR3 DNA reads TGTGCCAGCAGCTTAGCTACTACTGGGGCCAACGTCCTGACTTTC. Translation gives CASSLATTGANVLTF.

The chain recombines TRBV29-1 with TRBJ1-2; D might be TRBD1 (6 bases). The CDR3 is 12 amino acids. The V gene lost 5 bases and the J gene lost 4 bases, with 11 bases spanning the gap. Per the germline V gene, CDR1 is SQVTM and CDR2 is ANQGSEA. The CDR3: CSVIETGYGYTF. The CDR3 nucleotides are TGCAGCGTTATCGAGACAGGCTATGGCTACACCTTC.

V gene TRBV5-6 combines with J gene TRBJ1-6, with TRBD1 as a possible D gene (6 bases). The CDR3 contains 15 residues. CDR1 is SGHDT and CDR2 is YYEEEE in the germline V gene. V was pared by 1 base and J by 6 bases, with 11 bases between. The CDR3 DNA reads as TGTGCCAGCAGCTTGCGAGACAGGATTAATTCACCCCTCCACTTT. Its translation is CASSLRDRINSPLHF. Full variable domain (outside the CDR3, taken from reference TRBV5-6 and TRBJ1-6): DAGVTQSPTHLIKTRGQQVTLRCSPKSGHDTVSWYQQALGQGPQFIFQYYEEEERQRGNFPDRFSGHQFPNYSSELNVNALLLGDSALYLCASSLRDRINSPLHFGNGTRLTVT.

The sample holds a few counts of this clone. The gene calls are TRBV4-3 and TRBJ2-7; D possibly uses TRBD1 or TRBD2 (5 bases each). Germline V CDR1 and CDR2: LGHNA, YSLEER. Trimming took 0 bases from V and 5 from J, leaving 8 bases between them. The CDR3 is 13 amino acids. CDR3 region: CASSQDLGDEQYF. Written as DNA, the CDR3 is TGCGCCAGCAGCCAAGATCTGGGGGACGAGCAGTACTTC.

The chain carries TRBV19 and TRBJ1-6; TRBD1 is a possible D gene (5 bases). Germline V gene data show CDR1 as LNHDA and CDR2 as SQIVND (reference sequence). This CDR3 is built from 14 residues. V lost 2 bases, J lost 7 bases, and 9 bases lay in between. The CDR3 sequence: CASSIFTGNSPLHF. The CDR3 nucleotides read TGTGCCAGTAGTATATTTACAGGCAATTCACCCCTCCACTTT.

The rearrangement joins TRBV5-1 to TRBJ1-6, with no clear D. The CDR3 spans 13 residues. V was cut by 4 bases and J by 7 bases, with 9 bases left in between. Germline V gene data show CDR1 as SGHRS and CDR2 as YFSETQ. DNA for the CDR3: TGCGCCAGCAGCGCTTTAGAGAATTCACCCCTCCACTTT. Translating it yields CASSALENSPLHF.

The sample holds a few counts of this clone. The J gene is TRBJ1-4, the V gene TRBV7-8; D is unclear. V lost 1 base and J 3 bases, leaving 3 bases between the germline ends. The CDR3 runs 13 residues. Germline CDR1 and CDR2: SGHVS and FQNEAQ. The CDR3 is CASSLGSNEKLFF. CDR3 DNA: TGTGCCAGCAGCTTAGGGTCTAATGAAAAACTGTTTTTT.

The chain uses TRBV4-1 and TRBJ1-2; tentatively, D is TRBD1 (6 bases). Trimming left V 1 base short and J 2 bases short, with 8 bases between. The CDR3 is 14 amino acids. CDR1 is MGHRA and CDR2 is YSYEKL in the germline V gene. DNA for the CDR3: TGCGCCAGCAGCCAAGTGGGGGCGAACTATGGCTACACCTTC. It translates to CASSQVGANYGYTF.

This clone has only a few counts. The chain uses TRBV30 and TRBJ2-7; D call uncertain. Germline assignment: CDR1 GTSNPN and CDR2 SVGIG (reference sequence). The CDR3 has 11 residues. V was trimmed by 1 base and J by 6 bases, leaving 7 bases between them. CDR3 sequence (DNA): TGTGCCTGGAGTGGAAAATTCGAGCAGTACTTC. Protein: CAWSGKFEQYF. The complete variable domain, with remaining parts taken from reference TRBV30 and TRBJ2-7, reads SQTIHQWPATLVQPVGSPLSLECTVEGTSNPNLYWYRQAAGRGLQLLFYSVGIGQISSEVPQNLSASRPQDRQFILSSKKLLLSDSGFYLCAWSGKFEQYFGPGTRLTVT.

This clone turned up a few times. The chain has TRBV5-5 and TRBJ2-7; tentatively, D is TRBD1 (5 bases). From germline, CDR1 is SGHKS and CDR2 YYEKEE (reference sequence). This CDR3 spans 13 amino acids. With 4 bases removed from V and 2 bases from J, the gap between germline ends came to 10 bases. The CDR3: CASSPLGAYEQYF. The CDR3 region has the DNA TGTGCCAGCAGCCCTCTAGGGGCCTACGAGCAGTACTTC.

The rearrangement uses TRBV7-3 and TRBJ2-5; 11 bases align to TRBD2. This CDR3 is built from 13 residues. CDR1 is SGHTA, CDR2 FQGTGA, per germline. J gave up 4 bases and V 10 bases, and 5 bases lay outside the gene matches. The CDR3 loop reads CAKASGGRETQYF. The CDR3 region has the DNA TGTGCCAAAGCTAGCGGGGGGAGAGAGACCCAGTACTTC.

The chain combines TRBV4-3 with TRBJ2-3; D gene uncertain. The CDR3 runs 15 residues. The V gene's germline CDR1 is LGHNA and CDR2 YSLEER. Trimming left V 1 base short and J 0 bases short, with 8 bases between. As DNA, the CDR3 is TGCGCCAGCAGCCAAGCGGTGGTCAGCACAGATACGCAGTATTTT. This encodes CASSQAVVSTDTQYF.

The chain uses TRBV7-2 and TRBJ2-1; TRBD2 aligns across 11 bases. Losses at the gene ends were 2 bases for V and 0 bases for J; bases not matched to a gene: 9. Germline values: CDR1 SGHTA, CDR2 FQGNSA. The CDR3 totals 19 residues. DNA of the CDR3: TGTGCCAGCAGCTTACAGGCTAGCGGGGGGCGAAGCTCCTACAATGAGCAGTTCTTC. This sequence encodes CASSLQASGGRSSYNEQFF.

V gene TRBV4-3 combines with J gene TRBJ2-5; no clear D. V was cut by 0 bases and J by 1 base, with 9 bases left in between. From germline, CDR1 is LGHNA and CDR2 YSLEER. This CDR3 is 15 amino acids long. The CDR3: CASSQDITAQETQYF. In DNA, the CDR3 is TGCGCCAGCAGCCAAGATATCACTGCCCAAGAGACCCAGTACTTC.

As to this clone: The same CDR3 can be traced to other DNA sequences in this sample. This chain joins TRBV5-1 and TRBJ2-2; possible D gene TRBD2, 6 bases. The CDR3 has 14 residues. Germline values: CDR1 SGHRS, CDR2 YFSETQ. Trimming pared 3 bases from V and 4 bases from J, leaving 10 bases between. The CDR3, as DNA: TGCGCCAGCAGCTACGGGGGTGGCACCGGGGAGCTGTTTTTT. It is translated as CASSYGGGTGELFF.

The rearrangement uses TRBV30 and TRBJ2-7, with a weak D call TRBD1 (6 bases). Germline CDR1 is GTSNPN and CDR2 is SVGIG (reference sequence). There are 14 residues in the CDR3. Trimming cost V 0 bases and J 9 bases, with 18 bases left between them. The chain's CDR3 is CAWSVHDRPFAQYF. The CDR3 region has the DNA TGTGCCTGGAGTGTCCATGACAGGCCCTTCGCGCAGTACTTC.

This chain uses TRBV27 with TRBJ1-2; 9 bases map to TRBD1. V dropped 6 bases and J dropped 3; count of bases not matched to a gene: 2. This CDR3 comprises 13 residues. Germline CDR1 MNHEY, CDR2 SMNVEV (reference sequence). CDR3 in amino acids: CASSDRGDYGYTF. In nucleotides, the CDR3 is TGTGCCAGCAGCGACAGGGGGGACTATGGCTACACCTTC.

This clone was seen more than once but under ten times. The rearrangement uses TRBV27 and TRBJ1-5; D uncertain. Germline assignment: CDR1 MNHEY and CDR2 SMNVEV (reference sequence). This CDR3 is 14 amino acids long. The V end was cut by 6 bases, the J end by 4 bases, with 13 bases between. The CDR3 region is CASSPVGFNQPQHF. DNA of the CDR3: TGTGCCAGCAGCCCAGTAGGCTTTAATCAGCCCCAGCATTTT.

In this sample, this clone turned up a few times. The rearrangement joins TRBV30 to TRBJ2-5; D remains unclear. The germline gives CDR1 GTSNPN, CDR2 SVGIG (reference sequence). Trimming left V 4 bases short and J 5 bases short, with 11 bases between. This CDR3 spans 12 amino acids. CDR3 in DNA: TGTGCCTGGACCCAAAACGCGGAGACCCAGTACTTC. It codes for CAWTQNAETQYF.

The chain has TRBV7-8 and TRBJ2-7; 10 bases line up with TRBD1. CDR1 SGHVS and CDR2 FQNEAQ come from the germline V gene. The junction had 3 bases not matched to a gene; V was cut back by 3 bases and J by 1 base. This CDR3 has 15 amino acids. This chain's CDR3 is CASSLGQGPSYEQYF. CDR3 DNA sequence: TGTGCCAGCAGCTTGGGACAGGGGCCTTCCTACGAGCAGTACTTC.

The chain combines TRBV30 with TRBJ1-1; D perhaps matches TRBD1 (5 bases). CDR1 is GTSNPN, CDR2 SVGIG, per germline (reference sequence). The CDR3 has 11 residues. Trimming stripped 1 base from V and 6 bases from J, with 6 bases between. The CDR3 DNA follows: TGTGCCTGGAGTGGACAGTCTGAAGCTTTCTTT. Protein: CAWSGQSEAFF.

The chain joins TRBV4-1 to TRBJ1-6; D remains unclear. Germline CDR1 is MGHRA and CDR2 is YSYEKL. V lost 0 bases and J lost 6, with 9 bases in between. This CDR3 comprises 15 residues. Written as DNA, the CDR3 is TGCGCCAGCAGCCAAGAATGGGGAATTAATTCACCCCTCCACTTT. Protein product: CASSQEWGINSPLHF.

J is TRBJ1-2 and V is TRBV30, with D possibly being TRBD1 (5 bases). Trimming left V 4 bases short and J 3 bases short, with 12 bases between. CDR3 length: 13 amino acids. CDR1 is GTSNPN, CDR2 SVGIG, per germline (reference sequence). The DNA of the CDR3 is TGTGCCTGGACGGCCGACAGCTACTATGGCTACACCTTC. It codes for CAWTADSYYGYTF.

This sequence joins TRBV5-1 and TRBJ2-7, with TRBD1 matching over 7 bases. In germline, CDR1 is SGHRS, CDR2 YFSETQ. Losses at the gene ends were 6 bases for V and 2 bases for J; bases not matched to a gene: 14. This CDR3 is 16 amino acids long. CDR3 sequence (DNA): TGCGCCAGCAACCCCGGTGGGACAGAGGGGACCTACGAGCAGTACTTC. Amino acids: CASNPGGTEGTYEQYF.

The chain is built from TRBV29-1 and TRBJ1-1, with D unresolved. CDR3 length: 13 residues. Per germline, CDR1 SQVTM and CDR2 ANQGSEA. V was pared by 2 bases and J by 1 base, with 8 bases between. CDR3 bases: TGCAGCGTTGAATTCGGTGGGAACACTGAAGCTTTCTTT. It yields the protein CSVEFGGNTEAFF.

The chain uses TRBV4-3 and TRBJ2-2; 8 positions match TRBD2. This CDR3 region has 16 residues. V lost 1 base, J lost 3 bases, and 4 bases stayed unmatched. Germline V gene data show CDR1 as LGHNA and CDR2 as YSLEER. CDR3 nucleotide sequence: TGCGCCAGCAGCCAAGGCCGGGGGGGGTACACCGGGGAGCTGTTTTTT. This gives the protein CASSQGRGGYTGELFF.

V gene TRBV7-6 combines with J gene TRBJ1-2, with D possibly being TRBD1 (5 bases). The CDR3 extends over 12 amino acids. Germline V lookup: CDR1 SGHVS, CDR2 FNYEAQ. With 5 bases removed from V and 2 bases from J, the gap between germline ends came to 6 bases. The CDR3, as DNA: TGTGCCAGCAGCCGGGACAACTATGGCTACACCTTC. This gives the protein CASSRDNYGYTF.

The chain uses TRBV5-1 and TRBJ1-1; D unresolved. The ends were cut back, 0 bases at V and 5 bases at J, with 8 bases in the middle. The CDR3 length is 13 residues. Germline values: CDR1 SGHRS, CDR2 YFSETQ. CDR3 nucleotide sequence: TGCGCCAGCAGCTTGGAACATTTTACTGAAGCTTTCTTT. Amino acid sequence: CASSLEHFTEAFF.